Shown below are 17 T cell receptor beta chains from a single sample sequenced in a study of technical replicates of blood from a handful of donors. Sequencing used immunoSEQ multiplex PCR; TCRdb keeps in-frame clones, though not all of them. Here the sample spans about 85,000 clones, less than 95% being singletons. Source material: T cells isolated from PBMCs. The receptors stem from a human donor in good health.

This chain joins TRBV4-2 and TRBJ2-5, with 12 positions matching TRBD2. This CDR3 has 16 residues. From germline, CDR1 is LGHNA and CDR2 YNFKEQ. J was trimmed by 3 bases and V by 4 bases; bases with no gene match: 6. In DNA, the CDR3 is TGTGCCAGCAGCCCACCCTCTAGCGGGGGGGAAGAGACCCAGTACTTC. Its protein is CASSPPSSGGEETQYF.

The V call is TRBV27, the J call TRBJ1-1, with D maybe TRBD1 (5 bases). This CDR3 is built from 16 residues. Per the germline V gene, CDR1 is MNHEY and CDR2 is SMNVEV (reference sequence). The germline V and J ends were trimmed by 2 bases and 5 bases, with 18 bases remaining between them. The CDR3 is CASSLDAWGGGTEAFF. Written as DNA, the CDR3 is TGTGCCAGCAGTTTAGATGCGTGGGGGGGAGGAACTGAAGCTTTCTTT.

The chain links TRBV6-5 to TRBJ2-7, with 7 positions matching TRBD2. Trimming cost V 2 bases and J 5 bases; bases outside gene matches: 6. This CDR3 comprises 14 residues. The germline gives CDR1 MNHEY, CDR2 SVGAGI. The CDR3 loop is CASSYGLGGDEQYF. CDR3 DNA sequence: TGTGCCAGCAGTTACGGTCTGGGGGGGGACGAGCAGTACTTC.

CDR3 in amino acids: CAWSVNGQPYQPQHF. In nucleotides, the CDR3 is TGTGCCTGGAGTGTAAACGGACAGCCTTATCAGCCCCAGCATTTT. This chain joins TRBV30 and TRBJ1-5; tentatively, D is TRBD1 (6 bases). Trimming removed 0 bases from V and 5 bases from J, with 14 bases in between. CDR3 size: 15 residues. Germline V CDR1 and CDR2: GTSNPN, SVGIG (reference sequence).

This chain joins TRBV15 and TRBJ1-5; TRBD1 might be the D (5 bases). Between the trimmed V and J ends, which lost 0 bases and 3 bases, there was a span of 9 bases. Germline CDR1 is LNHNV and CDR2 is YYDKDF (reference sequence). The CDR3 loop spans 15 amino acids. As DNA, the CDR3 is TGTGCCACCAGCAGAGATTACAGGACCAATCAGCCCCAGCATTTT. Its translation is CATSRDYRTNQPQHF.

The genes are TRBV7-8 and TRBJ1-1, with D perhaps TRBD1 (6 bases). V lost 1 base to trimming and J lost 4 bases, with 13 bases between them. This CDR3 contains 15 residues. Germline loops: CDR1 SGHVS, CDR2 FQNEAQ. The CDR3: CASSLEMGRGTEAFF. The CDR3 bases are TGTGCCAGCAGCTTAGAGATGGGCAGGGGCACTGAAGCTTTCTTT.

The V call is TRBV18, the J call TRBJ2-7, with 8 positions matching TRBD2. The length of the CDR3 is 15 residues. V shed 3 bases, J shed 1 base, and the junction held 5 bases outside the gene matches. The germline CDR1 and CDR2 sequences are KGHSH and LQKENI. The CDR3 nucleotides are TGTGCCAGCTCACCTACTAGCGGAGATTCCTACGAGCAGTACTTC. Its translation is CASSPTSGDSYEQYF.

V is TRBV19 and J is TRBJ1-5, with 8 positions matching TRBD1. CDR3 length equals 16 residues. Germline assignment: CDR1 LNHDA and CDR2 SQIVND (reference sequence). V gave up 4 bases and J gave up 5 bases; unmatched junction bases: 10. This CDR3 reads CASSSRTGRPHQPQHF. The CDR3 nucleotides read TGTGCCAGTAGTAGTAGGACAGGGAGGCCGCATCAGCCCCAGCATTTT.

This sequence joins TRBV6-1 and TRBJ2-3; D uncertain. V dropped 8 bases and J dropped 0 bases, with 12 bases sitting between them. CDR1 is MNHNS, CDR2 SASEGT, per germline. The length of the CDR3 is 14 residues. CDR3 region: CASPESVSTDTQYF. Written as DNA, the CDR3 is TGTGCCAGCCCCGAGTCGGTGAGCACAGATACGCAGTATTTT.

This chain uses TRBV5-1 with TRBJ2-4, with TRBD1 matching over 9 bases. V gave up 0 bases and J gave up 8 bases; unmatched junction bases: 6. The CDR3 has 15 amino acids. Germline V gene sequence: CDR1 SGHRS, CDR2 YFSETQ. In DNA, the CDR3 is TGCGCCAGCAGCTTGGGGGGACAGGGTATCCACATTCAGTACTTC. It yields the protein CASSLGGQGIHIQYF.

This clone showed up just a few times. The rearrangement links TRBV29-1 to TRBJ1-1; D is undetermined. V lost 6 bases to trimming and J lost 8 bases, with 10 bases between them. This CDR3 contains 10 residues. Germline V gives CDR1 SQVTM, CDR2 ANQGSEA. CDR3: CSVGKEEAFF. CDR3 DNA sequence: TGCAGCGTCGGTAAAGAGGAAGCTTTCTTT.

V is TRBV7-8 and J is TRBJ2-2, with TRBD1 as a possible D gene (6 bases). In germline, CDR1 is SGHVS, CDR2 FQNEAQ. The CDR3 has 13 residues. With 6 bases removed from V and 5 bases from J, the gap between germline ends came to 10 bases. The DNA for the CDR3 is TGTGCCAGCAGTTACAGGGTAACCGGGGAGCTGTTTTTT. Amino acids: CASSYRVTGELFF.

The V gene is TRBV29-1, the J gene TRBJ2-7; 8 bases align to TRBD1. This CDR3 contains 16 residues. After removal of 3 bases from V and 6 bases from J, the junction contained 16 bases not matched to a gene. Germline V gene lookup returns CDR1 SQVTM and CDR2 ANQGSEA. The CDR3 DNA sequence: TGCAGCGTTGACGGAGGGCCCCGGACAGGGACCGCCGAGCAGTACTTC. Protein: CSVDGGPRTGTAEQYF.

This chain joins TRBV29-1 and TRBJ2-2; 13 nucleotides align to TRBD2. This CDR3 is 14 amino acids long. The ends lost 7 bases at V and 4 bases at J; junction bases unmatched: 3. Germline-derived CDR1 and CDR2 are SQVTM and ANQGSEA. The CDR3 DNA is TGCAGCGCTAGGACTAGCGGGAGCACCGGGGAGCTGTTTTTT. Protein: CSARTSGSTGELFF.

V and J are TRBV29-1 and TRBJ2-7; TRBD2 aligns across 10 bases. The CDR3 loop spans 15 amino acids. In germline, CDR1 is SQVTM, CDR2 ANQGSEA. The CDR3 loop is CTAHPAGGPNYEQYF. The CDR3, as DNA: TGCACCGCCCACCCAGCGGGAGGGCCAAACTACGAGCAGTACTTC.

CDR3 residues: CASSNIDRGTVDEQYF. The CDR3 DNA reads as TGTGCCAGCAGCAATATAGACAGGGGCACAGTCGACGAGCAGTACTTC. The V gene is TRBV7-9, the J gene TRBJ2-7, with TRBD1 matching over 8 bases. Germline CDR1 SEHNR, CDR2 FQNEAQ (reference sequence). The ends lost 5 bases at V and 5 bases at J; junction bases unmatched: 14. The CDR3 runs to 16 residues.

The J gene is TRBJ2-5, the V gene TRBV10-1; tentatively, D is TRBD2 (5 bases). V lost 6 bases and J lost 1, with 9 bases in between. This CDR3 is built from 13 residues. In germline, CDR1 is WNHNN, CDR2 SYGVQD (reference sequence). The CDR3 nucleotides are TGCGCCAGCAGCGACTATTTCCAAGAGACCCAGTACTTC. It specifies CASSDYFQETQYF.